These T cell receptor beta chains were read from a single sample in a study of OX40 agonist ivuxolimab in advanced cancers. Produced via immunoSEQ multiplex PCR; TCRdb's table is partial and in-frame only. The sample includes over 100,000 clones, roughly nine tenths of them seen just once. Sequenced material: CD4+ or CD8+ T cells sorted from blood, taken in a trial of the OX40 agonist ivuxolimab. Source of these receptors: an adult with an advanced solid tumor such as melanoma, head and neck, liver or kidney cancer. The CDR3 runs from the conserved cysteine through the conserved F or W. The order of the fields is V gene, clone size, D gene, J gene, CDR3 DNA, CDR3 protein. The D gene is left open where the match is weak. The size entry is marked missing in some rows and otherwise reads once, few, many or a size class.

TRBV28	NA	NA	TRBJ2-3	TGTGCCAGCAGTGGTCTAGCATCCCCAGATACGCAGTATTTT	CASSGLASPDTQYF
TRBV11-3	NA	TRBD2	TRBJ2-1	TGTGCCAGCAGCTTAACCGGGGCTAGCGGGATAAATGAGCAGTTCTTC	CASSLTGASGINEQFF
TRBV19	NA	NA	TRBJ1-5	TGTGCCAGTTCAACTCAGGAGGGTCAGCCCCAGCATTTT	CASSTQEGQPQHF
TRBV27	NA	TRBD1	TRBJ2-7	TGTGCCAGCAGTCTCTCCGGGACAGGACCTTCCGAGCAGTACTTC	CASSLSGTGPSEQYF
TRBV9	NA	NA	TRBJ1-2	TGTGCCAGCAGCGTAGAGGGGGGGCCTAACTATGGCTACACCTTC	CASSVEGGPNYGYTF
TRBV9	NA	NA	TRBJ2-3	TGTGCCAGCAGCGTAGTTGGGAGCACAGATACGCAGTATTTT	CASSVVGSTDTQYF
TRBV6-6	NA	NA	TRBJ2-7	TGTGCCAGCAGTTCCAAGAGCTACGAGCAGTACTTC	CASSSKSYEQYF
TRBV19	NA	NA	TRBJ1-1	TGTACCAGTAGTAGAGTGTTTCGCACTGAAGCTTTCTTT	CTSSRVFRTEAFF
TRBV19	NA	NA	TRBJ2-1	TGTGCCAGTAGTATAGAGACAGGGACTCTGCTCTTC	CASSIETGTLLF
TRBV2	NA	NA	TRBJ2-7	TGTGCCAGCAGTGTGGACGTTGACGAGCAGTACTTC	CASSVDVDEQYF
TRBV7-9	few	NA	TRBJ2-7	TGTGCCAGCAACCAGGGGTCTTACGAGCAGTACTTC	CASNQGSYEQYF
TRBV5-6	NA	NA	TRBJ2-4	TGTGCCAGCAGCTTGGGTATAGCCAAAAACATTCAGTACTTC	CASSLGIAKNIQYF
TRBV2	NA	TRBD1	TRBJ2-2	TGTGCCAGCAGGACAGGGCCCGGGGAGCTGTTTTTT	CASRTGPGELFF
TRBV5-1	NA	TRBD1	TRBJ2-1	TGCGCCAGCAGCCGGGACAGAGCTTACAATGAGCAGTTCTTC	CASSRDRAYNEQFF
TRBV6-5	NA	NA	TRBJ2-2	TGTGCCAGCAGCTCCCCTATCACCGGGGAGCTGTTTTTT	CASSSPITGELFF
TRBV18	NA	NA	TRBJ2-7	TGTGCCAGCTCACCATCCCAACCCCACGAGCAGTACTTC	CASSPSQPHEQYF
TRBV7-2	NA	NA	TRBJ1-4	TGTGCCAGCAGCGCCTTGATTACCTTCATGTCAACTAATGAAAAACTGTTTTTT	CASSALITFMSTNEKLFF
TRBV4-2	NA	NA	TRBJ2-6	TGTGCCAGCAGCCAAGATTCGCCTAAAGTCTCTGGGGCCAACGTCCTGACTTTC	CASSQDSPKVSGANVLTF
TRBV18	NA	NA	TRBJ1-4	TGTGCCAGCTCACCGAGGTCGGGAGCAACTAATGAAAAACTGTTTTTT	CASSPRSGATNEKLFF
TRBV4-2	few	TRBD1	TRBJ1-1	TGTGCCAGCAGCCAAGTGGCGGGGGACAGCACTGAAGCTTTCTTT	CASSQVAGDSTEAFF
TRBV10-2	once	TRBD1	TRBJ2-2	TGCGCCAGCAGTGGGTATGGAGGGACAGGAAACACCGGGGAGCTGTTTTTT	CASSGYGGTGNTGELFF
TRBV7-2	NA	NA	TRBJ1-1	TGTGCCAGCAGCCCCCGGGGGACAGAAGCTTTCTTT	CASSPRGTEAFF
TRBV7-3	once	TRBD2	TRBJ2-3	TGTGCCAGCAGCTTAACGTCGGGGGAGGGGTCAGATACGCAGTATTTT	CASSLTSGEGSDTQYF
TRBV10-1	NA	TRBD1	TRBJ1-2	TGCGCCAGCAGGGGGACAGGGCAGAACTATGGCTACACCTTC	CASRGTGQNYGYTF
TRBV2	once	NA	TRBJ1-5	TGTGCCAGCAGTGAAGCCACCATCAGGTCTGTCAGCAATCAGCCCCAGCATTTT	CASSEATIRSVSNQPQHF
TRBV5-6	NA	NA	TRBJ2-3	TGTGCCAGCAGCTTGGCCGGCTATTCGCAGTATTTT	CASSLAGYSQYF